The clone carrying this T cell receptor beta chain was seen a few times. Its antigen is unidentified. These data belong to a study of cytomegalovirus exposure and HLA in healthy donors. Study-level points and caveats: Some highly shared sequence variants likely arose as a pipeline artifact. CMV antigen specificity of a few CMV-associated chains was confirmed in vitro. HLA restriction was apparent for most CMV-associated TCR beta chains in a later analysis. Previously analyzed data showed that most TCR beta V segments were productive at a frequency of about 87% or about 30%.

This CDR3 is built from 14 residues. Germline CDR1 is MNHEY and CDR2 is SVGAGI. V trimming: 6 bases; J trimming: 9 bases; junction bases outside the gene matches: 4. The PCR made use of 60 Vbeta and 13 Jbeta primers. TCRdb's copy holds only in-frame clones and misses some; the assay was immunoSEQ multiplex PCR. The top ten clones hold around 2.5% of a sample with approximately 110,000 clones, 60% to 80% of them seen once. The clonotype comes from a man aged 50-59 years in good health and CMV-seropositive. This chain uses TRBV6-5 with TRBJ2-2; 13 nucleotides match TRBD2. The sample was PBMCs. The DNA for the CDR3 is TGTGCCAGCAGCAGGACTAGCGGGAGCCGGGAGCTGTTTTTT. Protein sequence: CASSRTSGSRELFF.